These T cell receptor beta chains were read from a single sample in a study of T cell responses to AZD1222 COVID-19 vaccine. Assay: immunoSEQ multiplex PCR; the TCRdb copy retains only in-frame clones and omits some. Of approximately 50,000 clones listed, approximately 86% are singletons. The source was peripheral blood, collected 28 days after the second AZD1222 dose. Receptor source: an adult who received the AZD1222 COVID-19 vaccine. Each CDR3 is given with its conserved first and last residue. The order of the fields is clone size, V gene, D gene, J gene, CDR3 DNA, CDR3 protein. The D gene is left open where the match is weak. Expanded clones are given a class, and other clones once, few, many or no size at all.

size: -; V: TRBV6-5; D: -; J: TRBJ1-1; DNA: TGTGCCAGCAGTACAGGGACTAACACTGAAGCTTTCTTT; CDR3: CASSTGTNTEAFF
size: -; V: TRBV30; D: -; J: TRBJ1-3; DNA: TGTGCCTGGACGTTCGGAGTGTTATCTGGAAACACCATATATTTT; CDR3: CAWTFGVLSGNTIYF
size: -; V: TRBV7-2; D: TRBD2; J: TRBJ2-3; DNA: TGTGCCAGCAGCTTAGAGGCTAGCGGAGATACGCAGTATTTT; CDR3: CASSLEASGDTQYF
size: -; V: TRBV4-1; D: TRBD2; J: TRBJ2-3; DNA: TGCGCCAGCAGCCAGCTAACGGGACTAATCACAGATACGCAGTATTTT; CDR3: CASSQLTGLITDTQYF
size: -; V: TRBV7-6; D: -; J: TRBJ2-7; DNA: TGTGCCAGCAGTAAAGCGGGCCAGGCTGGGAACTACGAGCAGTACTTC; CDR3: CASSKAGQAGNYEQYF
size: -; V: TRBV28; D: -; J: TRBJ1-1; DNA: TGTGCCAGCAGTCCCTCGGAGCTCACTGAAGCTTTCTTT; CDR3: CASSPSELTEAFF
size: -; V: TRBV5-1; D: -; J: TRBJ2-7; DNA: TGCGCCAGCAGCTCCCAAAACCCGGGCGAGCAGTACTTC; CDR3: CASSSQNPGEQYF
size: -; V: TRBV6-5; D: -; J: TRBJ1-2; DNA: TGTGCCAGCAGTTACGATAGGACCCTAGGAGGCTACACCTTC; CDR3: CASSYDRTLGGYTF
size: -; V: TRBV6-5; D: -; J: TRBJ1-2; DNA: TGTGCCAGCAGCCTCGGACTTTCAACGAGCTATGGCTACACCTTC; CDR3: CASSLGLSTSYGYTF
size: -; V: TRBV3-1/TRBV3-2; D: -; J: TRBJ1-5; DNA: TGTGCCAGCAGCCCTAGTCTTAGCAATCAGCCCCAGCATTTT; CDR3: CASSPSLSNQPQHF
size: -; V: TRBV15; D: TRBD1; J: TRBJ1-4; DNA: TGTGCCACCAGCAGAGTACGTTCGGGACAGGCAGAAAAACTGTTTTTT; CDR3: CATSRVRSGQAEKLFF
size: -; V: TRBV5-1; D: -; J: TRBJ2-3; DNA: TGCGCCAGCAGCGACGGGGGATACACAGATACGCAGTATTTT; CDR3: CASSDGGYTDTQYF
size: -; V: TRBV7-2; D: TRBD2; J: TRBJ2-7; DNA: TGTGCCAGCAGCTTAACCTTTAGCGGGCATCGGATATACGAGCAGTACTTC; CDR3: CASSLTFSGHRIYEQYF
size: once; V: TRBV6-5; D: TRBD1; J: TRBJ1-3; DNA: TGTGCCAGCAGTTACTTCGGGACAGCTGGAAACACCATATATTTT; CDR3: CASSYFGTAGNTIYF
size: -; V: TRBV5-5; D: -; J: TRBJ2-1; DNA: TGTGCCAGCAGGGAAGGGACGACCCCGAGCTCCTACAATGAGCAGTTCTTC; CDR3: CASREGTTPSSYNEQFF
size: -; V: TRBV19; D: TRBD1; J: TRBJ1-6; DNA: TGTGCCAGTACTATCCGGGACAGATATAATTCACCCCTCCACTTT; CDR3: CASTIRDRYNSPLHF
size: -; V: TRBV7-8; D: TRBD1; J: TRBJ1-5; DNA: TGTGCCAGCAGCTTAGGTCAGGGGGCCATTGGGGGTCAGCCCCAGCATTTT; CDR3: CASSLGQGAIGGQPQHF
size: few; V: TRBV19; D: -; J: TRBJ2-2; DNA: TGTGCCAGTAGAACAGGCAATTACGGGGAGCTGTTTTTT; CDR3: CASRTGNYGELFF
size: once; V: TRBV28; D: -; J: TRBJ2-7; DNA: TGTGCCAGCAGTTTAGGAGCCTTCTACGAGCAGTACTTC; CDR3: CASSLGAFYEQYF
size: -; V: TRBV20-1; D: -; J: TRBJ1-2; DNA: TGCAGTGCTTCCGACTATGGCTACACCTTC; CDR3: CSASDYGYTF